This T cell receptor beta chain appears in the sequencing data of a study of blood T cell repertoires in COVID-19. Study-level background: Sample material is recorded as cDNA or gDNA derived from T cells, B-cell-depleted T cells, or PBMCs.

Patients from Seattle were sampled longitudinally, starting during active infection. This CDR3 has 15 amino acids. Trimming removed 0 bases at V and 11 bases at J, with 14 bases between. CDR1 is LGHNA, CDR2 YSLEER, per germline. Original methodology: Amplifying reference gene primers gave estimates of nucleated cell counts. TCRdb keeps only in-frame clones here, not all; method: immunoSEQ multiplex PCR. V and J calls and clone size come straight from that table; D and trimming were deduced from the DNA. The sample includes roughly 410,000 clones, approximately 91% of them seen just once. The sequencing input was peripheral blood. The receptor was derived from a woman aged 35 to 49 with COVID-19, enrolled during active disease. This chain links TRBV4-3 with TRBJ1-6, with TRBD1 as a possible D gene (5 bases). CDR3 in amino acids: CASSQDRDGGTPLHF. As DNA, the CDR3 is TGCGCCAGCAGCCAAGATCGGGACGGCGGGACACCCCTCCACTTT.